These T cell receptor beta chains were read from a single sample in a study of cytomegalovirus exposure and HLA in healthy donors. Here immunoSEQ multiplex PCR was the method, and the copy in TCRdb shows in-frame clones only, minus some. The sample lists more than 95,000 clones, 65% occurring once. The sequencing sample was made of PBMCs. These receptors were collected from a woman aged 40 to 50 in good health and CMV-seropositive. Each CDR3 is given with its conserved first and last residue. Fields, in order: V gene, J gene, CDR3 protein.

v_gene: TRBV7-3
j_gene: TRBJ2-7
CDR3aa: CASSAGTPYEQYF

v_gene: TRBV7-2
j_gene: TRBJ1-1
CDR3aa: CASSLEPGYRTEAFF

v_gene: TRBV5-1
j_gene: TRBJ2-1
CDR3aa: CASSSSMDSYNEQFF

v_gene: TRBV6-1
j_gene: TRBJ2-2
CDR3aa: CAGRGPRAGELFF

v_gene: TRBV11-3
j_gene: TRBJ1-1
CDR3aa: CASSGSQGLAFF

v_gene: TRBV19
j_gene: TRBJ1-3
CDR3aa: CASSIDRFSGNTIYF

v_gene: TRBV4-3
j_gene: TRBJ2-5
CDR3aa: CASSQDLASGETQYF

v_gene: TRBV10-3
j_gene: TRBJ2-1
CDR3aa: CAISAFPPEQFF

v_gene: TRBV5-1
j_gene: TRBJ2-1
CDR3aa: CASTSGSSYNEQFF

v_gene: TRBV6-6
j_gene: TRBJ2-1
CDR3aa: CASSLTGLAGDEQFF

v_gene: TRBV4-3
j_gene: TRBJ2-5
CDR3aa: CASSRSSSGETQYF

v_gene: TRBV4-2
j_gene: TRBJ2-7
CDR3aa: CASSREEGWTGTYEQYF

v_gene: TRBV28
j_gene: TRBJ2-1
CDR3aa: CASSFEGLAVFPMIGVEQFF

v_gene: TRBV6-4
j_gene: TRBJ2-7
CDR3aa: CASSGYKTTSPTYEQYF

v_gene: TRBV5-1
j_gene: TRBJ2-7
CDR3aa: CASSLLADGAYEQYF

v_gene: TRBV10-3
j_gene: TRBJ1-1
CDR3aa: CAISPRGPHTEAFF

v_gene: TRBV9
j_gene: TRBJ2-2
CDR3aa: CASSGTSGRVTGELFF

v_gene: TRBV5-5
j_gene: TRBJ1-1
CDR3aa: CASSRNTEAFF

v_gene: TRBV7-9
j_gene: TRBJ1-1
CDR3aa: CASSFHPGQGVTEAFF

v_gene: TRBV4-2
j_gene: TRBJ1-4
CDR3aa: CASSQDHSPNEKLFF

v_gene: TRBV5-6
j_gene: TRBJ2-2
CDR3aa: CASSPLGLADTGELFF